This entry lists 32 T cell receptor beta chains sequenced from one sample in a study of blood T cells in healthy people across ages. For the second PCR, which ran for about 7 to 11 cycles, a sample-barcoded 5' primer and a J-beta primer mix were used. TCRdb reprocessed the 5' RACE reads with MiXCR, giving one entry per CDR3 protein. The sample includes over 600,000 distinct CDR3 sequences, about 43% of them seen just once. The material sequenced was blood. Receptor source: a man older than 75 in good health.

This clonotype has a handful of counts. The rearrangement joins TRBV24-1 to TRBJ1-1; D ambiguous. V gave up 8 bases and J gave up 3 bases, with 9 bases separating them. This CDR3 comprises 12 residues. In germline, CDR1 is KGHDR, CDR2 SFDVKD. The CDR3 coding sequence is TGTGCCACCAAATCTGGGGACACTGAAGCTTTCTTT. Its translation is CATKSGDTEAFF.

This clonotype was detected many times. V and J are TRBV7-2 and TRBJ2-7; D perhaps matches TRBD1 (7 bases). Germline V lookup: CDR1 SGHTA, CDR2 FQGNSA. The V and J ends lost 6 bases and 3 bases respectively, with 12 bases between them. CDR3 length: 13 amino acids. The CDR3: CASRNQGGYEQYF. Here the CDR3 DNA reads TGTGCCAGCAGGAACCAGGGGGGCTACGAGCAGTACTTC.

The V call is TRBV7-2, the J call TRBJ1-2; TRBD1 matches 7 bases. The CDR3 is 15 amino acids. With 5 bases clipped from V and 7 bases from J, the junction kept 13 bases outside the gene matches. Germline lookup yields CDR1 SGHTA and CDR2 FQGNSA. The CDR3 is CASSRMTGLEAGYTF. The CDR3 bases are TGTGCCAGCAGCCGAATGACAGGGCTTGAGGCTGGCTACACCTTC.

The chain joins TRBV7-7 to TRBJ2-2, with D hard to call. The CDR3 spans 16 residues. V lost 0 bases, J lost 2 bases, and 10 bases lay in between. CDR1 SSHAT and CDR2 FNYEAQ come from the germline V gene (reference sequence). Written as DNA, the CDR3 is TGTGCCAGCAGCTTAGCGCTGTCCCGAAACACCGGGGAGCTGTTTTTT. Amino acid sequence: CASSLALSRNTGELFF.

The V and J genes are TRBV28 and TRBJ2-2; TRBD1 is a possible D gene (6 bases). Germline V lookup: CDR1 MDHEN, CDR2 SYDVKM. Trimming took off 7 bases at V and 2 bases at J, with 11 bases between the two ends. The CDR3 runs to 14 residues. The CDR3 nucleotides read TGTGCCAGCATAGTACAGGGTAACACCGGGGAGCTGTTTTTT. Its translation: CASIVQGNTGELFF.

Comments on this clonotype: Being one base from a much bigger clone, this may be a read error. The chain is built from TRBV5-1 and TRBJ2-7; D call uncertain. V gave up 1 base and J gave up 0 bases, with 8 bases separating them. CDR3 length: 14 residues. Germline V gene sequence: CDR1 SGHRS, CDR2 YFSETQ. CDR3 sequence reads: CASSLTAASYEQYF. In DNA, the CDR3 is TGCGCCAGCAGCTTGACGGCAGCCTCCTACGAGCAGTACTTC.

In its sample, this clonotype was seen a few times. The chain has TRBV5-6 and TRBJ1-2, with TRBD1 matching 7 bases. This CDR3 has 15 residues. Trimming removed 4 bases from V and 2 bases from J; junction bases left unmatched: 8. The germline V gene encodes CDR1 SGHDT and CDR2 YYEEEE. The CDR3 loop reads CASSVTRGSNYGYTF. CDR3 nucleotides: TGTGCCAGCAGCGTTACCAGGGGGTCAAACTATGGCTACACCTTC.

This clonotype was picked up one time. This chain links TRBV20-1 with TRBJ2-4; TRBD1 agrees at 10 bases. Trimming cost V 5 bases and J 7 bases; bases outside gene matches: 17. The CDR3 spans 17 residues. Germline CDR1 is DFQATT and CDR2 is SNEGSKA (reference sequence). The CDR3 coding sequence is TGCAGTGCTCAAGCCCCCTTGTCCGTGGGACAGGGGAACATTCAGTACTTC. Amino acids: CSAQAPLSVGQGNIQYF.

At least ten counts were recorded for this clonotype. J is TRBJ1-1 and V is TRBV12-3 or TRBV12-4; D remains unclear. V lost 4 bases and J lost 1, with 10 bases in between. This CDR3 region has 14 residues. As DNA, the CDR3 is TGTGCCAGCAGTTCCGGGCTTGGGAACACTGAAGCTTTCTTT. Encoded protein: CASSSGLGNTEAFF.

This clonotype was detected many times. The chain couples TRBV6-2 or TRBV6-3 to TRBJ2-1; 7 bases map to TRBD2. V was pared by 7 bases and J by 0 bases, with 9 bases of the junction left unmatched. The CDR3 has 16 residues. CDR1 MNHEY and CDR2 SVGEGT come from the germline V gene. CDR3 nucleotide sequence: TGTGCCAGCACCCAACGCGGGGGAAGCTCCTACAATGAGCAGTTCTTC. It yields the protein CASTQRGGSSYNEQFF.

In regard to this clonotype: Its ends do not fully match the called genes, so a read error is possible. The gene calls are TRBV7-6 and TRBJ2-1; TRBD2 matches 9 bases. There are 15 residues in the CDR3. CDR1 SGHVS and CDR2 FNYEAQ come from the germline V gene. CDR3 protein: CASSNSGGTYDEQFF. The CDR3 DNA reads TGTGCCAGCAGCAACAGCGGGGGGACCTACGATGAGCAGTTCTTC.

This clonotype has ten or more counts. The J gene is TRBJ2-1, the V gene TRBV21-1; TRBD2 reflects the table's D call only, with no check against the DNA. TRBV21-1 is a known pseudogene. The CDR3 consists of 17 residues. In DNA, the CDR3 is TGTGCCAGCAGCAGATGGGCTAGCGGGAGGATTTACAATGAGCAGTTCTTC. It translates to CASSRWASGRIYNEQFF.

The chain combines TRBV20-1 with TRBJ2-5; 7 bases align to TRBD1. CDR1 is DFQATT, CDR2 SNEGSKA, per germline (reference sequence). The CDR3 sequence is 12 residues long. V shed 6 bases and J 7 bases; nucleotides not matched to a gene: 8. The DNA of the CDR3 is TGCAGTGCCCGGGACAGCCCAGGGACCCAGTACTTC. Residues: CSARDSPGTQYF.

There are a few counts of this clonotype. The CDR3 loop is CASSQSEKYGYTF. CDR3 DNA: TGTGCCAGCAGCCAATCCGAAAAATATGGCTACACCTTC. V is TRBV14 and J is TRBJ1-2; no reliable D call. Germline assignment: CDR1 SGHDN and CDR2 FVKESK. The CDR3 is 13 amino acids. Trimming cost V 2 bases and J 5 bases, with 9 bases left between them.

This clonotype has only a few counts. The chain employs TRBV11-3 and TRBJ2-3, with 12 bases matching TRBD2. Germline CDR1 reads SGHNT; CDR2 reads YENEEA. There are 18 residues in the CDR3. Trimming at V came to 5 bases and at J to 4 bases, leaving 13 bases not matched to a gene. The CDR3, as DNA: TGTGCCAGCAGCCCGCGGACTAGCGGGGAAGCTGGGGCAGATACGCAGTATTTT. Translating it yields CASSPRTSGEAGADTQYF.

A few counts support this clonotype. This rearrangement joins TRBV20-1 to TRBJ2-4; 9 bases map to TRBD1. The DNA end lines up better with TRBJ2-7; the J call may be wrong. Germline V CDR1 and CDR2: DFQATT, SNEGSKA (reference sequence). This CDR3 region has 12 residues. CDR3 sequence: CSVQDRGYEQYF. The CDR3 nucleotides read TGCAGTGTCCAGGACAGGGGCTACGAGCAGTACTTC.

Regarding this clonotype: One end of the junction fails to match germline, which may point to a read error. V is TRBV10-3 and J is TRBJ2-7; TRBD1 aligns across 7 bases. Germline CDR1 is ENHRY and CDR2 is SYGVKD. CDR3 length: 16 residues. The CDR3 sequence: CAVSDAGTASSYEQYF. In DNA, the CDR3 is TGTGCCGTCAGTGACGCAGGGACAGCGAGCTCCTACGAGCAGTACTTC.

In regard to this clonotype: Being one base from a much bigger clone, this may be a read error. V gene TRBV7-9 combines with J gene TRBJ2-1; 9 nucleotides match TRBD2. This CDR3 has 16 residues. The V gene's germline CDR1 is SEHNR and CDR2 FQNEAQ (reference sequence). J was trimmed by 13 bases and V by 4 bases; bases with no gene match: 17. The CDR3 protein is CASSSGLADNQETQFF. DNA for the CDR3: TGTGCCAGCAGCTCGGGACTAGCAGACAATCAGGAGACCCAGTTCTTC.

This clonotype has just a few counts. The rearrangement uses TRBV7-9 and TRBJ2-1; a possible D gene is TRBD2 (5 bases). The germline V and J ends were trimmed by 8 bases and 1 base, with 21 bases remaining between them. This CDR3 spans 17 amino acids. Germline V lookup: CDR1 SEHNR, CDR2 FQNEAQ (reference sequence). CDR3 amino acids: CASGNRGSSGSYNEQFF. The CDR3 bases are TGTGCCAGCGGAAATCGAGGGAGCAGTGGGTCCTACAATGAGCAGTTCTTC.

The V gene is TRBV2, the J gene TRBJ2-4; D is tentatively TRBD1 or TRBD2 (6 bases each). The CDR3 runs 13 residues. The V end lost 7 bases, the J end lost 8 bases, and 15 bases lay between the germline ends. The germline CDR1 and CDR2 sequences are SNHLY and FYNNEI. The CDR3 nucleotides are TGTGCCAGCACACCCCACAGGGAGGACATTCAGTACTTC. Translating gives CASTPHREDIQYF.

The table lists this clonotype with a few counts. This chain uses TRBV20-1 with TRBJ2-5; D is ambiguous. The germline V and J ends were trimmed by 4 bases and 4 bases, with 4 bases remaining between them. There are 10 residues in the CDR3. In germline, CDR1 is DFQATT, CDR2 SNEGSKA (reference sequence). The CDR3 DNA sequence: TGCAGTGCTACTCTAGAGACCCAGTACTTC. Residues: CSATLETQYF.

Many counts were recorded for this clonotype. This chain links TRBV4-3 with TRBJ2-7; 10 bases align to TRBD1. From germline, CDR1 is LGHNA and CDR2 YSLEER. J was trimmed by 2 bases and V by 0 bases; bases with no gene match: 10. The length of the CDR3 is 18 residues. CDR3 in DNA: TGCGCCAGCAGCCAAGATATTCCCGGGACAGGGGCTACCTACGAGCAGTACTTC. This translates into CASSQDIPGTGATYEQYF.

The rearrangement uses TRBV12-3 or TRBV12-4 and TRBJ2-6; 10 bases are a match to TRBD2. The CDR3 contains 17 residues. The J segment lost 0 bases and the V segment lost 5 bases, leaving 4 bases of the junction unmatched. The DNA for the CDR3 is TGTGCCAGCAGTAGGACTAGCGGAAACTCTGGGGCCAACGTCCTGACTTTC. Protein product: CASSRTSGNSGANVLTF.

V is TRBV19 and J is TRBJ2-7, with D maybe TRBD1 (6 bases). The V gene's germline CDR1 is LNHDA and CDR2 SQIVND (reference sequence). This CDR3 contains 16 residues. Between the trimmed V and J ends, which lost 3 bases and 2 bases, there was a span of 17 bases. CDR3 sequence (DNA): TGTGCCAGTAGTATTAGACCGGGACAAGCAGCCTACGAGCAGTACTTC. This codes for CASSIRPGQAAYEQYF.

The gene calls are TRBV3-1 and TRBJ2-3; tentatively, D is TRBD2 (5 bases). CDR3 size: 13 residues. The germline CDR1 and CDR2 sequences are LGHDT and YNNKEL (reference sequence). Between the trimmed V and J ends, which lost 0 bases and 10 bases, there was a span of 11 bases. CDR3 in amino acids: CASSQDPGSAQYF. CDR3 DNA: TGTGCCAGCAGCCAAGATCCGGGGTCGGCGCAGTATTTT.

This clonotype showed up many times. The rearrangement joins TRBV29-1 to TRBJ2-7; no reliable D call. The CDR3 contains 12 residues. From germline, CDR1 is SQVTM and CDR2 ANQGSEA. The germline V and J ends were trimmed by 4 bases and 4 bases, with 11 bases remaining between them. As DNA, the CDR3 is TGCAGCGTTGGCCGCGGCAGATACGAGCAGTACTTC. Protein sequence: CSVGRGRYEQYF.

The table lists this clonotype with many counts. This chain uses TRBV13 with TRBJ2-7; 9 nucleotides match TRBD2. Per the germline V gene, CDR1 is PRHDT and CDR2 is FYEKMQ (reference sequence). Trimming took 5 bases from V and 0 from J; bases not matched to a gene: 8. CDR3 length: 16 amino acids. CDR3 DNA: TGTGCCAGCAGCCCCGGGACTAGCAGCTACTCCTACGAGCAGTACTTC. Its protein is CASSPGTSSYSYEQYF. Complete variable domain (other parts from reference TRBV13 and TRBJ2-7): AAGVIQSPRHLIKEKRETATLKCYPIPRHDTVYWYQQGPGQDPQFLISFYEKMQSDKGSIPDRFSAQQFSDYHSELNMSSLELGDSALYFCASSPGTSSYSYEQYFGPGTRLTVT.

This rearrangement joins TRBV20-1 to TRBJ2-1, with a possible D match to TRBD2 (6 bases). Germline CDR1 reads DFQATT; CDR2 reads SNEGSKA (reference sequence). Trimming took off 0 bases at V and 8 bases at J, with 17 bases between the two ends. The CDR3 has 15 amino acids. CDR3 region: CSARDRAGTGYEQFF. Here the CDR3 DNA reads TGCAGTGCTAGAGATCGGGCGGGAACCGGCTATGAGCAGTTCTTC.

The chain links TRBV11-2 to TRBJ1-1, with a weak D call TRBD1 (5 bases). Trimming stripped 5 bases from V and 0 bases from J, with 13 bases between. The germline V gene has CDR1 SGHAT and CDR2 FQNNGV. The CDR3 runs to 15 residues. The CDR3 here is CASSTPGRLNTEAFF. CDR3 DNA sequence: TGTGCCAGCAGCACCCCGGGACGGCTGAACACTGAAGCTTTCTTT.

On this clonotype: A much larger clone sits a single nucleotide away, making a read error possible. V usage is TRBV29-1 and J usage is TRBJ2-7, with D perhaps matching TRBD2 (5 bases). Germline assignment: CDR1 SQVTM and CDR2 ANQGSEA. V gave up 7 bases and J gave up 7 bases, with 17 bases separating them. The CDR3 loop spans 12 amino acids. This CDR3 is CSALTTYNEQYF. CDR3 DNA sequence: TGCAGCGCCTTGACTACGTACAATGAGCAGTACTTC.

The CDR3 reads CASSQTRDIQYYEQYF. For the CDR3, the DNA is TGTGCCAGCAGCCAAACCCGGGATATACAGTACTACGAGCAGTACTTC. The chain combines TRBV3-1 with TRBJ2-7; D may be TRBD2 (5 bases). With 2 bases removed from V and 3 bases from J, the gap between germline ends came to 17 bases. From germline, CDR1 is LGHDT and CDR2 YNNKEL (reference sequence). CDR3 size: 16 residues.

This clonotype was recorded many times. V usage is TRBV18 and J usage is TRBJ1-1; the D is unclear. Germline V gene sequence: CDR1 KGHSH, CDR2 LQKENI. V was shortened by 3 bases and J by 4 bases, with 12 bases between the two germline ends. The CDR3 is 14 residues long. CDR3 nucleotide sequence: TGTGCCAGCTCACCGGGTCAGCCCCCCACTGAAGCTTTCTTT. Translation: CASSPGQPPTEAFF.